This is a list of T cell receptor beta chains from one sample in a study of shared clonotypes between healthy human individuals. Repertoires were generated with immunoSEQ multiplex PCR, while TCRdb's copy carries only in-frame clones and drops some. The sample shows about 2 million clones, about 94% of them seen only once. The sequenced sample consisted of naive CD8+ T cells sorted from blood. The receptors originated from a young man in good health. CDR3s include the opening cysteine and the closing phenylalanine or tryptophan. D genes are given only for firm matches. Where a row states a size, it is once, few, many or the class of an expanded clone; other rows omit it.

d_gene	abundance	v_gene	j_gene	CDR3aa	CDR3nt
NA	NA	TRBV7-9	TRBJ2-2	CASSLEGVGGELFF	TGTGCCAGCAGCTTAGAAGGGGTAGGCGGGGAGCTGTTTTTT
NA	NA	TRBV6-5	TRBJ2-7	CASSVGDEQYF	TGTGCCAGCAGCGTGGGGGACGAGCAGTACTTC
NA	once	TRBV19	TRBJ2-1	CASSIWDNEQFF	TGTGCCAGTAGTATTTGGGACAATGAGCAGTTCTTC
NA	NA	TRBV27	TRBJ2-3	CASSSLTRGTDTQYF	TGTGCCAGCAGTTCCCTTACTAGGGGCACAGATACGCAGTATTTT
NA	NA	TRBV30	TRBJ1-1	CAWSPPGRGTEAFF	TGTGCCTGGAGTCCCCCAGGGCGGGGGACTGAAGCTTTCTTT
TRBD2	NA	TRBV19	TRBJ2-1	CASSMVGTSAEQFF	TGTGCCAGCAGTATGGTCGGGACTAGCGCTGAGCAGTTCTTC
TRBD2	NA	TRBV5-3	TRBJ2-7	CARIPTHSGSLNEQYF	TGTGCCAGAATCCCCACTCACAGCGGGAGTTTAAACGAGCAGTACTTC
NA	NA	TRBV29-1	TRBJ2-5	CSVEDPGTQEIQYF	TGCAGCGTTGAAGACCCGGGCACTCAAGAGATCCAGTACTTC
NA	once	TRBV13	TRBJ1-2	CASSPLTATNYGYTF	TGTGCCAGCAGCCCATTGACAGCTACTAACTATGGCTACACCTTC
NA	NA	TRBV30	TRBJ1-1	CAWSGGVEAFF	TGTGCCTGGAGTGGGGGGGTAGAAGCTTTCTTT
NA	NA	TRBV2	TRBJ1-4	CASSEGGEEKLFF	TGTGCCAGCAGTGAAGGGGGGGAGGAAAAACTGTTTTTT
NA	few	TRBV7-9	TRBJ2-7	CASSLESGDAYEQYF	TGTGCCAGCAGCTTAGAATCAGGTGACGCCTACGAGCAGTACTTC
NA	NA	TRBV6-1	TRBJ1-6	CASSDEQVWGSYNSPLHF	TGTGCCAGCAGTGATGAGCAGGTTTGGGGGTCCTATAATTCACCCCTCCACTTT
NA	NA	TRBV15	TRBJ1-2	CATSKLGASFNYGYTF	TGTGCCACCAGCAAGTTAGGGGCATCCTTTAACTATGGCTACACCTTC
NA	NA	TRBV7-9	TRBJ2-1	CASSLHDGNNEQFF	TGTGCCAGCAGCTTGCATGACGGTAACAATGAGCAGTTCTTC
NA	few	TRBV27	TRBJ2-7	CASSVGTAGSYEQYF	TGTGCCAGCAGTGTCGGGACCGCTGGGTCCTACGAGCAGTACTTC
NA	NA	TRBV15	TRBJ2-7	CATSRGSGAYEQYF	TGTGCCACCAGCAGGGGGTCGGGAGCCTACGAGCAGTACTTC
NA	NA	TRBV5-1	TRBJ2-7	CASRPPYGSYEQYF	TGCGCCAGCAGACCCCCATACGGCTCCTACGAGCAGTACTTC
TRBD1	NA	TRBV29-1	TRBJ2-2	CSVEDRGLDTGELFF	TGCAGCGTTGAGGACAGGGGGTTGGACACCGGGGAGCTGTTTTTT
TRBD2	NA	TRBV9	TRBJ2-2	CASSVDPSGPNTGELFF	TGTGCCAGCAGCGTAGACCCTAGCGGACCGAACACCGGGGAGCTGTTTTTT
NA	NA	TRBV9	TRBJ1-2	CASSAHRDINYGYTF	TGTGCCAGCAGCGCGCACAGGGACATCAACTATGGCTACACCTTC
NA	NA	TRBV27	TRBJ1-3	CASSLTASGNTIYF	TGTGCCAGCAGTTTAACAGCCTCTGGAAACACCATATATTTT
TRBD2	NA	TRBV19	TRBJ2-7	CASTGTATRRGDDYEQYF	TGTGCCAGTACCGGGACCGCGACTCGGCGGGGGGACGACTACGAGCAGTACTTC
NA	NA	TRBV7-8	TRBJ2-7	CASTLSYEQYF	TGTGCCAGCACCCTATCCTACGAGCAGTACTTC
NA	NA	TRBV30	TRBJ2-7	CAWGGKTGTYEQYF	TGTGCCTGGGGGGGGAAGACAGGAACCTACGAGCAGTACTTC
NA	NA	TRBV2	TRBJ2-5	CASSEWEETQYF	TGTGCCAGCAGTGAATGGGAAGAGACCCAGTACTTC
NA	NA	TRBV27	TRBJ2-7	CASSLTGTQITYEQYF	TGTGCCAGCAGTTTAACCGGGACTCAAATTACCTACGAGCAGTACTTC
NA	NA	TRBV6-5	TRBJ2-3	CASSYARTDTQYF	TGTGCCAGCAGTTACGCTCGTACAGATACGCAGTATTTT
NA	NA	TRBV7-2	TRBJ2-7	CASSPPSGFYEQYF	TGTGCCAGCAGCCCCCCCAGCGGCTTCTACGAGCAGTACTTC
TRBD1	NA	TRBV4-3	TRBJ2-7	CASSQTMDRESYEQYF	TGCGCCAGCAGCCAAACAATGGACAGGGAATCCTACGAGCAGTACTTC
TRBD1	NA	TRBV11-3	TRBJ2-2	CASSSGQANTGELFF	TGTGCCAGCAGCTCGGGACAGGCGAACACCGGGGAGCTGTTTTTT
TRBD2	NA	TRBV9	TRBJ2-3	CASSPSSGGIHTQYF	TGTGCCAGCAGCCCTAGTAGCGGGGGGATTCATACGCAGTATTTT
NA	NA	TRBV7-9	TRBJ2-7	CASSPEDRYEQYF	TGTGCCAGCAGCCCGGAAGACAGATACGAGCAGTACTTC
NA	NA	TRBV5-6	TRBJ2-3	CASSVGTADTQYF	TGTGCCAGCAGCGTGGGCACGGCAGATACGCAGTATTTT
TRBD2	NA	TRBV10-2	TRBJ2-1	CASSDILAVYNEQFF	TGCGCCAGCAGTGATATACTAGCGGTATACAATGAGCAGTTCTTC
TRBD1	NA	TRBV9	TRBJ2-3	CASSVAGQGLTDTQYF	TGTGCCAGCAGCGTAGCTGGACAGGGCCTCACAGATACGCAGTATTTT
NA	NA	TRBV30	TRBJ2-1	CAWSVVGGSQFF	TGTGCCTGGAGTGTGGTTGGGGGATCGCAGTTCTTC
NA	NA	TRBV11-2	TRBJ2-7	CASSLRQTYEQYF	TGTGCCAGCAGCTTAAGACAGACCTACGAGCAGTACTTC
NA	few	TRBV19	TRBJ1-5	CASTNWGINQPQHF	TGTGCCAGTACCAACTGGGGGATCAATCAGCCCCAGCATTTT
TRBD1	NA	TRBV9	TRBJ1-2	CASSEGTGRDYTF	TGTGCCAGCAGCGAAGGGACAGGGCGCGACTACACCTTC